The clone carrying this T cell receptor beta chain was detected once. Its antigen is as yet unknown. Profiled with immunoSEQ multiplex PCR; TCRdb holds only in-frame clones, not every one. The profile covers 77,000 or so clones, with 85% to 90% appearing a single time and roughly 32% taken by the ten largest. This CDR3 region has 14 residues. Per the germline V gene, CDR1 is MDHEN and CDR2 is SYDVKM. Trimming pared 2 bases from V and 6 bases from J, leaving 13 bases between. This record belongs to a study of T cell responses to AZD1222 COVID-19 vaccine. Whole-study findings and limits: Spike-wide coverage was observed for vaccine-associated CD4 TCRs, with dominant responses at 160-218 and 743-854. Donors skewed white British and female; clonal diversity was possibly underestimated. Spike-specific TCR depth and breadth grew after two AZD1222 doses. Repertoire sampling happened only post peak T cell response.

The sample consisted of peripheral blood, taken on day 0 of AZD1222 vaccination. The sequence derives from an adult in good health. J is TRBJ1-2 and V is TRBV28; no firm D call. CDR3 protein: CASSLPPGINGYTF. For the CDR3, the DNA is TGTGCCAGCAGTTTACCGCCAGGAATTAATGGCTACACCTTC.